This T cell receptor (beta chain) was captured in a study of T-cell reconstitution after alpha-beta-depleted transplantation in children. Study results and limitations: Approximately two months post-transplant, alpha-beta T cells reportedly originated from several hundred expanded graft clones.

This CDR3 comprises 17 residues. Trimming shortened V by 1 base and J by 2 bases, and 16 bases separated the two germline ends. CDR1 is SEHNR, CDR2 FQNEAQ, per germline (reference sequence). A library of TCRbeta sequences, prepared with unique molecular identifiers, was generated. One entry per CDR3 protein, called by TCRdb with MiXCR from the PCR reads. The sample contains hundreds of thousands of distinct CDR3 sequences, over 10% of which appear only once. At least ten counts were recorded for this clonotype. Its antigen remains unidentified. The TCR was taken from a male patient aged 10-17 years who had a stem cell transplant for acute myeloid leukemia, so the T cells may come from the graft donor. The material sequenced was PBMCs, mostly from graft donor cells, taken 360 days after TCRalphabeta/CD19-depleted stem cell transplant. The rearrangement links TRBV7-9 to TRBJ2-3, with D possibly TRBD1 on 5 matching bases. The CDR3 DNA follows: TGTGCCAGCAGCTTAGGATACGACAGACACCTCACAGATACGCAGTATTTT. It is translated as CASSLGYDRHLTDTQYF. The full variable domain, completed using reference TRBV7-9 and TRBJ2-3, is DTGVSQNPRHKITKRGQNVTFRCDPISEHNRLYWYRQTLGQGPEFLTYFQNEAQLEKSRLLSDRFSAERPKGSFSTLEIQRTEQGDSAMYLCASSLGYDRHLTDTQYFGPGTRLTVL.